Listed below are T cell receptor beta chains from one sample, sequenced in a study of T cells in Graves' hyperthyroidism and ophthalmopathy. TCRdb re-derived calls from the multiplex PCR reads in MiXCR, one entry per CDR3 protein. The sample lists approximately 530,000 distinct CDR3 sequences; around 20% were seen once. Specimen: blood. These receptors originate from a man in his forties with Graves' ophthalmopathy. CDR3s include the opening cysteine and the closing phenylalanine or tryptophan. Fields, in order: clone size, V gene, D gene, J gene, CDR3 protein, CDR3 DNA. A D gene is named only where the DNA matches it firmly. Clone size is shown for a subset of rows, as once, few, many or a class of expanded clone.

>few|TRBV18|TRBD1|TRBJ2-1
CASSPLQGQGLSYNEQFF
TGTGCCAGCTCACCACTCCAAGGACAGGGGTTATCCTACAATGAGCAGTTCTTC
>few|TRBV5-8|NA|TRBJ1-3
CASSLDRVSGNTIYF
TGTGCCAGCAGCTTGGACAGGGTCTCTGGAAACACCATATATTTT
>many|TRBV13|NA|TRBJ1-2
CASSLGGESGYTF
TGTGCCAGCAGCTTAGGGGGAGAGAGTGGCTACACCTTC
>NA|TRBV6-1|TRBD1|TRBJ1-2
CASSTGTGRVYGYTF
TGTGCCAGCAGCACAGGGACAGGGAGAGTCTATGGCTACACCTTC
>many|TRBV27|TRBD2|TRBJ2-1
CASSFGGVHNEQFF
TGTGCCAGCAGCTTTGGGGGGGTTCACAATGAGCAGTTCTTC
>NA|TRBV7-2|NA|TRBJ2-1
CASSRTGVGYNEQFF
TGTGCCAGCAGCAGAACCGGTGTTGGATACAATGAGCAGTTCTTC
>few|TRBV7-2|NA|TRBJ2-1
CASSFYICSALAGTGVYNEQFF
NA
>few|TRBV5-1|NA|TRBJ2-1
CASSHQGSRSYNEQFF
TGCGCCAGCAGCCATCAGGGGTCCCGCTCCTACAATGAGCAGTTCTTC
>many|TRBV6-2/TRBV6-3|TRBD2|TRBJ2-1
CASSPSGGSSYNEQFF
TGTGCCAGCAGTCCGTCGGGGGGGAGCTCCTACAATGAGCAGTTCTTC
>NA|TRBV4-1|NA|TRBJ2-5
CASSPAGYQETQYF
TGCGCCAGCAGCCCCGCAGGGTATCAAGAGACCCAGTACTTC
>NA|TRBV5-1|TRBD1|TRBJ2-2
CASSRTGFTGELFF
TGCGCCAGCAGCCGGACAGGGTTTACCGGGGAGCTGTTTTTT
>few|TRBV5-1|NA|TRBJ1-6
CASSNGASYNSPLHF
TGCGCCAGCAGCAACGGGGCTTCCTATAATTCACCCCTCCACTTT
>few|TRBV5-1|NA|TRBJ1-1
CASSLDGFNTEAFF
TGCGCCAGCAGCTTGGACGGGTTCAACACTGAAGCTTTCTTT
>many|TRBV3-1|TRBD1|TRBJ1-1
CASSLQGVTNTEAFF
TGTGCCAGCAGCCTTCAGGGGGTGACGAACACTGAAGCTTTCTTT
>few|TRBV7-9|NA|TRBJ2-7
CAGSLVAYEQYF
TGTGCCGGCAGCTTAGTAGCTTACGAGCAGTACTTC
>NA|TRBV4-2|NA|TRBJ2-7
CASSQRWGGYEQYF
TGTGCCAGCAGCCAAAGGTGGGGAGGCTACGAGCAGTACTTC
>few|TRBV29-1|NA|TRBJ2-3
CSVEGWDQMMGTDTQYF
TGCAGCGTTGAAGGGTGGGATCAGATGATGGGCACAGATACGCAGTATTTT
>many|TRBV2|NA|TRBJ1-6
CASRQGGLNSPLHF
TGTGCCAGCAGACAGGGTGGACTTAATTCACCCCTCCACTTT
>many|TRBV28|NA|TRBJ2-7
CASSLQGGIYEQYF
TGTGCCAGCAGTTTACAGGGGGGAATTTACGAGCAGTACTTC
>NA|TRBV2|NA|TRBJ1-5
CASSPRGGLNQPQHF
TGTGCCAGCAGCCCACGGGGAGGGCTCAATCAGCCCCAGCATTTT
>NA|TRBV5-1|NA|TRBJ1-3
CASSRDTGDTIYF
TGCGCCAGCAGCCGGGACACCGGGGACACCATATATTTT
>NA|TRBV4-1|TRBD1|TRBJ1-1
CASSPGQGSTEAFF
TGCGCCAGCAGCCCTGGACAGGGTTCCACTGAAGCTTTCTTT
>many|TRBV11-2|NA|TRBJ2-6
CASSPVTSGANVLTF
TGTGCCAGCAGCCCAGTGACCTCTGGGGCCAACGTCCTGACTTTC
>NA|TRBV6-1|NA|TRBJ2-2
CATGASAGELFF
TGTGCCACCGGAGCTAGCGCCGGGGAGCTGTTTTTT
>many|TRBV12-3/TRBV12-4|NA|TRBJ2-1
CASSLRDEQFF
TGTGCCAGCAGCCTAAGGGATGAGCAGTTCTTC
>NA|TRBV14|NA|TRBJ2-2
CASSQTKGLRTGELFF
TGTGCCAGCAGCCAGACGAAGGGGCTGCGGACCGGGGAGCTGTTTTTT
>NA|TRBV7-8|NA|TRBJ2-1
CASSLAGGRGNEQFF
TGTGCCAGCAGCTTAGCGGGGGGGCGCGGGAATGAGCAGTTCTTC
>few|TRBV18|NA|TRBJ2-7
CASSPGATGEQYF
TGTGCCAGCTCACCCGGGGCCACTGGGGAGCAGTACTTC
>many|TRBV7-3|TRBD2|TRBJ2-1
CASSSRSGTNNEQFF
TGTGCCAGCAGCTCCCGGAGCGGGACCAACAATGAGCAGTTCTTC
>many|TRBV11-2|NA|TRBJ2-4
CASSFSIAKNIQYF
TGTGCCAGCAGCTTCAGCATAGCCAAAAACATTCAGTACTTC
>many|TRBV5-1|TRBD2|TRBJ2-7
CASSLELAGAYEQYF
TGCGCCAGCAGCTTGGAACTAGCGGGCGCCTACGAGCAGTACTTC
>few|TRBV7-9|NA|TRBJ1-2
CASSLPLGLSNYGYTF
TGTGCCAGCAGCTTACCGTTAGGGTTGAGCAACTATGGCTACACCTTC
>few|TRBV6-1|TRBD2|TRBJ2-5
CASEGREEETQYF
TGTGCCAGCGAGGGGAGGGAGGAAGAGACCCAGTACTTC
>many|TRBV28|TRBD1|TRBJ1-1
CASSGRGRDTEAFF
TGTGCCAGCAGTGGCAGGGGGAGGGACACTGAAGCTTTCTTT
>many|TRBV20-1|NA|TRBJ1-1
CSAPPDHMNTEAFF
TGCAGTGCGCCCCCCGACCACATGAACACTGAAGCTTTCTTT
>few|TRBV6-2/TRBV6-3|TRBD1|TRBJ1-2
CASSYRGTADGYTF
TGTGCCAGCAGTTATCGCGGGACAGCGGATGGCTACACCTTC
>NA|TRBV6-1|NA|TRBJ1-2
CASSEWARSPTLDGYTF
TGTGCCAGCAGTGAATGGGCCCGATCACCAACCTTGGATGGCTACACCTTC
>few|TRBV5-1|TRBD2|TRBJ2-1
CASTPGQGLAAYNEQFF
TGCGCCAGCACCCCCGGCCAAGGACTAGCGGCTTACAATGAGCAGTTCTTC
>NA|TRBV28|NA|TRBJ2-7
CASIEMGGQYF
TGTGCCAGCATTGAAATGGGTGGGCAGTACTTC
>few|TRBV19|TRBD2|TRBJ2-1
CASSIGGGGNEQFF
TGTGCCAGTAGTATTGGTGGGGGGGGCAATGAGCAGTTCTTC
>NA|TRBV6-4|NA|TRBJ1-2
CASSDSELMRGTF
TGTGCCAGCAGTGACTCGGAGTTAATGAGGGGCACCTTC
>many|TRBV20-1|NA|TRBJ1-1
CSQEVRDAEAFF
TGCAGCCAAGAAGTGAGGGACGCTGAAGCTTTCTTT
>NA|TRBV4-2|NA|TRBJ2-3
CASSQESMGGSTNTQYF
TGTGCCAGCAGCCAAGAAAGTATGGGGGGTAGCACAAATACGCAGTATTTT
>many|TRBV20-1|NA|TRBJ2-3
CSARVQGLSTDTQYF
TGCAGTGCTAGAGTACAGGGCCTCTCCACAGATACGCAGTATTTT
>NA|TRBV13|TRBD1|TRBJ2-7
CASSLLLYRGVYEQYF
TGTGCCAGCAGCTTACTCCTCTACAGGGGAGTGTACGAGCAGTACTTC
>NA|TRBV5-1|NA|TRBJ1-3
CASSLAGEPGNTIYF
TGCGCCAGCAGCTTGGCCGGGGAACCTGGAAACACCATATATTTT
>many|TRBV2|TRBD1|TRBJ2-1
CASSGTGGAGRGLGNEQFF
TGTGCCAGCAGTGGGACAGGGGGCGCGGGAAGGGGATTGGGCAATGAGCAGTTCTTC
>NA|TRBV7-3|NA|TRBJ1-1
CASSLAGTENTEAFF
TGTGCCAGCAGCTTAGCCGGGACGGAGAACACTGAAGCTTTCTTT
>few|TRBV20-1|NA|TRBJ1-5
CSARDERGASYQPQHF
TGCAGTGCTAGAGATGAGCGGGGTGCGTCTTACCAGCCCCAGCATTTT
>NA|TRBV5-6|TRBD2|TRBJ2-7
CASSYLAGAAEQYF
TGTGCCAGCAGCTATCTAGCGGGAGCCGCCGAGCAGTACTTC
>many|TRBV6-1|TRBD1|TRBJ2-2
CASRTGTGNTGELFF
TGTGCCAGCAGGACCGGGACAGGGAACACCGGGGAGCTGTTTTTT
>many|TRBV12-3/TRBV12-4|NA|TRBJ2-1
CASSLTPPGTQTYNEQFF
TGTGCCAGCAGTTTAACCCCCCCCGGGACACAGACCTACAATGAGCAGTTCTTC
>many|TRBV2|NA|TRBJ2-1
CASSGLSGHRLNNEQFF
TGTGCCAGCAGTGGCTTGTCGGGACATAGACTTAACAATGAGCAGTTCTTC
>many|TRBV7-2|NA|TRBJ2-3
CASSLRPSTDTQYF
TGTGCCAGCAGCTTACGCCCTAGCACAGATACGCAGTATTTT
>few|TRBV6-2/TRBV6-3|NA|TRBJ2-3
CASSYGGPGTQYF
TGTGCCAGCAGTTACGGGGGGCCGGGTACGCAGTATTTT
>many|TRBV20-1|NA|TRBJ2-7
CSARGETYPYEQYF
TGCAGTGCTAGGGGTGAGACCTACCCCTACGAGCAGTACTTC